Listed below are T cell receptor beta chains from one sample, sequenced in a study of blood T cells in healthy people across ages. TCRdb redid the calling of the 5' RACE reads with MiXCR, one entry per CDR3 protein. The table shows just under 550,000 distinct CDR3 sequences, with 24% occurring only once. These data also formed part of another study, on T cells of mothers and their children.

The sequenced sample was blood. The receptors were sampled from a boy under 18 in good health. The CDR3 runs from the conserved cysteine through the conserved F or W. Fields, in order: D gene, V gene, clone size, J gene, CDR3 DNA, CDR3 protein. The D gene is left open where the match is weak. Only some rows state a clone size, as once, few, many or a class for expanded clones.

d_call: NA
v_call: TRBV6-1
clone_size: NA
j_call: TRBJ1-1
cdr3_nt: TGTGCCAGCAGTCACCTGGCCCCGAACACTGAAGCTTTCTTT
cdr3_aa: CASSHLAPNTEAFF

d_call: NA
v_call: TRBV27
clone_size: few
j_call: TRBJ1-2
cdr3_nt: TGTGCCAGCAGTTTATCGATATCCAGCTATGGCTACACCTTC
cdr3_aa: CASSLSISSYGYTF

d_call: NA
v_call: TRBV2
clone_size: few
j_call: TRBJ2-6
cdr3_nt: TGTGCCAGCAGTAAACAGGCTCCTATTTCTGGGGCCAACGTCCTGACTTTC
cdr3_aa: CASSKQAPISGANVLTF

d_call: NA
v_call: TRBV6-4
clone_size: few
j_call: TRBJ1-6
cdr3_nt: TGTGCCAGCAGTCCCTCGACGCCAGGACAGTACAGGAGCTCCTATAATTCACCCCTCCACTTT
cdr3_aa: CASSPSTPGQYRSSYNSPLHF

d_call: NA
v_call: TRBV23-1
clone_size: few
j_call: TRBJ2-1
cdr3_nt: TGCGCCAGCAGTCTCCCCCAACCGAATGAGCAGTTCTTC
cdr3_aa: CASSLPQPNEQFF

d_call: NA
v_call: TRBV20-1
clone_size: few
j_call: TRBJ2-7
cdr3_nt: TGCAGTGCTAGAGATAGAAGCAGGGCCTACGAGCAGTACTTC
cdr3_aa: CSARDRSRAYEQYF

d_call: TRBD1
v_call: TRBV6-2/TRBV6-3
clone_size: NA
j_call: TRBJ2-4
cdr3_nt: TGTGCCAGCAGGTACAGGGGGCGCGGAAACATTCAGTACTTC
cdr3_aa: CASRYRGRGNIQYF

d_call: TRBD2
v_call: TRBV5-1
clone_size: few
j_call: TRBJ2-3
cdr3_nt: TGCGCCAGCAGCCCGACGAGCGGGATAAGCACAGATACGCAGTATTTT
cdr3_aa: CASSPTSGISTDTQYF

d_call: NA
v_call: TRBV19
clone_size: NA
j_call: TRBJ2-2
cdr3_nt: TGTGCCAGCCACAATGGCGGGGAGCTGTTTTTT
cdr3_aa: CASHNGGELFF

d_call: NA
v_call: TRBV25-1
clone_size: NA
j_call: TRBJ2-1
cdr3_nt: TGTGCCAGCAGTCCTACCGCGGGGAACTCCTACAATGAGCAGTTCTTC
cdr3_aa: CASSPTAGNSYNEQFF

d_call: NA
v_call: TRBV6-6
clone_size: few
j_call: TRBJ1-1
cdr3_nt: TGTGCCAGCAGTTTAGACTGGAGTCCGAACGAAGAAGCTTTCTTT
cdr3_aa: CASSLDWSPNEEAFF

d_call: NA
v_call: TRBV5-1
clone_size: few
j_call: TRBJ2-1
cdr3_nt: TGCGCCAGCAGCTTGGTGCAGCCAGGGAGCAATGAGCAGTTCTTC
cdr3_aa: CASSLVQPGSNEQFF

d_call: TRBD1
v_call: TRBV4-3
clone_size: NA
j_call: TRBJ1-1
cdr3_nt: TGCGCCAGCAGCCAAGGAGTGGGACAGGGGGTGTTTAGCACTGAAGCTTTCTTT
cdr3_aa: CASSQGVGQGVFSTEAFF